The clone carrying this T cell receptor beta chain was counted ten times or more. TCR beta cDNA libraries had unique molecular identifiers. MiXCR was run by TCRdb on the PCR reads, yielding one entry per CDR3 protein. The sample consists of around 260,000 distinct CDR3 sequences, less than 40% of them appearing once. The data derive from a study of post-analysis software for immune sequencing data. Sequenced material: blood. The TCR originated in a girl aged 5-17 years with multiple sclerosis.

The CDR3 reads CASRWNGQVDGYTF. The CDR3, as DNA: TGTGCCAGCCGTTGGAACGGGCAGGTGGATGGCTACACCTTC. This sequence joins TRBV6-5 and TRBJ1-2, with D uncertain. V lost 8 bases and J 6 bases, leaving 19 bases between the germline ends. The CDR3 runs 14 residues. Per germline, CDR1 MNHEY and CDR2 SVGAGI.